What follows are 3 T cell receptor beta chains derived from one specimen sequenced in a study of T cell repertoires in cytomegalovirus infection. TCRdb reanalysed the reads using MiXCR and keeps one entry per CDR3 protein. In the table there are almost 550,000 distinct CDR3 sequences, 15% to 20% of which are singletons. The specimen sequenced was CD8+ T cells from PBMCs. The source of these receptors is a human donor in good health (CMV status not recorded). Some clones in this sample may be carry-over from other donors' samples.

Ten or more counts support this clonotype. The V and J genes are TRBV6-2 or TRBV6-3 and TRBJ2-5; D gene unclear. From germline, CDR1 is MNHEY and CDR2 SVGEGT. Trimming left V 2 bases short and J 1 base short, with 14 bases between. CDR3 length equals 16 residues. The CDR3 is CASSYAVARPQETQYF. The CDR3 region has the DNA TGTGCCAGCAGTTACGCGGTGGCCAGGCCCCAAGAGACCCAGTACTTC.

This clonotype showed up many times. The chain employs TRBV7-9 and TRBJ1-1; no clear D. CDR1 and CDR2 from the germline V gene are SEHNR and FQNEAQ (reference sequence). V lost 0 bases and J 10 bases, leaving 9 bases between the germline ends. This CDR3 has 12 residues. DNA of the CDR3: TGTGCCAGCAGCTTAGCGTTGAACGGAGCTTTCTTT. This sequence encodes CASSLALNGAFF.

The table lists this clonotype with many counts. This CDR3 reads CASSEGEDRISQPQHF. DNA of the CDR3: TGTGCCAGCAGTGAAGGTGAGGACAGAATTTCTCAGCCCCAGCATTTT. The genes are TRBV6-1 and TRBJ1-5; possibly TRBD1 for D (6 bases). The germline V and J ends were trimmed by 1 base and 6 bases, with 16 bases remaining between them. CDR3 length: 16 residues. In germline, CDR1 is MNHNS, CDR2 SASEGT.